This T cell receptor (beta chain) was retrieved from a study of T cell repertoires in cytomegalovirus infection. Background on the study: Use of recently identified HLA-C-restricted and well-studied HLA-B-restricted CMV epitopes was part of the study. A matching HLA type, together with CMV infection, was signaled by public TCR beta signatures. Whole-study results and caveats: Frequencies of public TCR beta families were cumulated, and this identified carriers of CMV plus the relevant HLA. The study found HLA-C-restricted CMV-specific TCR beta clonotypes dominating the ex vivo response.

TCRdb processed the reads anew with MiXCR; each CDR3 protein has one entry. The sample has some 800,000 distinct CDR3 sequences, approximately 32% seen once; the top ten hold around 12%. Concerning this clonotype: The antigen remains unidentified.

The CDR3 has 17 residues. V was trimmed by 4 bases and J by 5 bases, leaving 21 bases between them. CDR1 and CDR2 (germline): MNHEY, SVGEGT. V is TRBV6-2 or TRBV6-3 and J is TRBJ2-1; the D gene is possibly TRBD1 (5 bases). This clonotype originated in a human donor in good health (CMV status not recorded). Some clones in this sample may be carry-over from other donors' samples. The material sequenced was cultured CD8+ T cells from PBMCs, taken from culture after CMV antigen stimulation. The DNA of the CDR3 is TGTGCCAGCAGTTGGGGCCTGACGGTTCCAACGAACAATGAGCAGTTCTTC. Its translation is CASSWGLTVPTNNEQFF.